This T cell receptor beta chain was documented in a study of shared clonotypes between healthy human individuals (dated by TCRdb to the early 2020s). With regard to the full study: The cohort included three men and a couple of women between 18 and 49 years of age. For each donor, CD4 naive and CD4 memory were each given three plates, CD8 naive was given two plates, and CD8 memory was given one plate. The study deeply sequenced blood TCR repertoires of several healthy adults to estimate repertoire size and the extent of clonotype sharing between individuals. To increase sequencing depth and limit assay-specific biases, different laboratories used diverse techniques to prepare libraries and sequence TCR repertoires. Per donor, leukapheresis produced somewhere between about 0.85 and 9.5 billion PBMCs. Study-wide findings and limitations: Pairwise subsampling indicated that sequencing depth was expected to affect the degree of clonotype sharing among donors. Even with the large sequencing depth, rarefaction of the sorted-subset datasets indicated that sequencing was incomplete. About 5% of naive CD4, roughly 3.5% of naive CD8, about 2.5% of memory CD4, and roughly 0.4% of memory CD8 clonotypes were shared across several donors. Only blood was sampled, and tissue TCR repertoires likely differ from those in blood. The small number of donors limited the genetic and exposure-history diversity represented. Larger estimated clonotype richness was generally found for naive subsets than for memory subsets. Compared with non-shared clonotypes, the clonotypes found in all four sorted-subset donors had higher generation probabilities.

The trim is 2 bases for V and 0 bases for J, with a gap of 14 bases between the germline ends. The cysteine opens and the phenylalanine closes a CDR3 of 16 amino acids. The DNA shown is the 48-base CDR3, in frame from base 1. Via the germline V gene, CDR1 is SGHAT and CDR2 FQNNGV. Comment on this clone: Its antigen is not yet known. No clone much larger than this one lies a single base away; base qualities are absent.

Using the deep immunoSEQ assay, TCR CDR3 regions were amplified from genomic DNA by multiplex PCR. For each cell subset, the extracted genomic DNA was distributed evenly across all wells of several immunoSEQ 96-well plates, and each plate served as one replicate. Each replicate PCR for sorted subsets received about 180 ng genomic DNA, equal to about 30,000 T cell genomes. Purified libraries were measured with a Qubit 3.0 fluorometer, size-checked on a Bioanalyzer 2100, and measured again with the KAPA Library Quantification kit. A separate single-read 150-cycle Illumina NextSeq 550 flow cell was used to sequence each immunoSEQ 96-well plate. In the authors' own workflow: The immunoSEQ output contained only junctional sequences without quality scores, so filtering could not match that applied to full-length reads. To assign V/J genes and CDR3, sequences were annotated against IMGT germline references using PyIR, a Python wrapper for IgBLAST v1.9. Reads with weak V/J assignments (E-value above 1e-6), missing CDR3, stop codons, out-of-frame junctions, or ambiguous translated residues were removed. V3J clonotypes were defined as sequences sharing the same inferred V gene, J gene, and CDR3 amino acid sequence. The percentage overlap between two repertoires was calculated by dividing the number of shared unique clonotypes by the size of the smaller repertoire. Repertoire richness was assessed with RTK rarefaction, the Chao1 estimator, and Recon v2.1 estimates of unobserved clonotypes. OLGA was used to compute generation probabilities for all TCRbeta clonotypes that the gDNA method yielded from a handful of donors. TCRdb holds this immuneACCESS table with in-frame rearrangements only. Some clones are missing; in checked studies, unresolved V genes explain under half, and the rest has no known cause. D and trimming come from the DNA, and the V and J calls and clone size come from that table. For this sample the table gives 300,000 to 350,000 clones, of which around four fifths were detected only once. The biggest ten clones account for roughly 10% of the sample.

The donors were healthy, HIV-negative adults who had no recently reported acute infections or vaccinations. All donors were Caucasian adults living in Nashville, Tennessee, USA. Magnetic negative selection was used to enrich CD4+ T cells, after which naive cells were positively selected on CD45RA and the negative fraction became the memory subset. Blood was collected by leukapheresis, and PBMCs were isolated by Ficoll-Histopaque density gradient centrifugation and then cryopreserved in liquid nitrogen vapor phase. Analytical flow cytometry was used to check the purity and quantity of every magnetically sorted T cell population. Genomic DNA was isolated from every sorted fraction and measured by UV absorbance on a Nanodrop 2000c.

Sequencing input: memory CD4+ T cells sorted from blood. Explained via the paper, the cell subset or site label denotes: CD45RA-negative fraction. The TCR was taken from a man aged 25 to 45 in good health. The chain joins TRBV11-2 to TRBJ2-7, with the identity of the D gene unclear. The CDR3 corresponds to CASSLYPPRSSYEQYF. DNA sequence: TGTGCCAGCAGCTTATATCCCCCCAGGAGCTCCTACGAGCAGTACTTC.